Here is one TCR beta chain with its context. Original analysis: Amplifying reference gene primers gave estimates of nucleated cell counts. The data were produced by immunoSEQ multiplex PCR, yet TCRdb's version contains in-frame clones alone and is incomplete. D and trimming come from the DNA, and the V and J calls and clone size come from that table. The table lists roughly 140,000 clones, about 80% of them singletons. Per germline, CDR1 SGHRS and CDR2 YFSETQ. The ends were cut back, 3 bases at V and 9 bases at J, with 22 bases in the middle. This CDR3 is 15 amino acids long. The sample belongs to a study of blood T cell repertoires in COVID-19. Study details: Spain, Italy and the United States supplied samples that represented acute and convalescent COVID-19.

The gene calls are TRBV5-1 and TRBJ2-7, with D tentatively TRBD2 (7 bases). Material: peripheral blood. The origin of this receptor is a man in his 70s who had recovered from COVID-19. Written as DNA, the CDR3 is TGCGCCAGCAGCTCCCAGGGCGGGGGCGCGACGGTGCAGTACTTC. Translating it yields CASSSQGGGATVQYF.